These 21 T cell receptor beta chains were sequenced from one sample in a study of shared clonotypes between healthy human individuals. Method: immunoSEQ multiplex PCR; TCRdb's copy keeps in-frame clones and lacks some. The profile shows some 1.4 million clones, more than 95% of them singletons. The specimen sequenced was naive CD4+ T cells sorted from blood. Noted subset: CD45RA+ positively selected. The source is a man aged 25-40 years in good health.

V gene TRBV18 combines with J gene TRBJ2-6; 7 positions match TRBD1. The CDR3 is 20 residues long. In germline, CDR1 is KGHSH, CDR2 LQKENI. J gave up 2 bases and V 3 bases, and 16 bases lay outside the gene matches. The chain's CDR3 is CASSPYYGQETDAGANVLTF. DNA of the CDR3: TGTGCCAGCTCACCTTATTACGGACAGGAGACGGACGCTGGGGCCAACGTCCTGACTTTC.

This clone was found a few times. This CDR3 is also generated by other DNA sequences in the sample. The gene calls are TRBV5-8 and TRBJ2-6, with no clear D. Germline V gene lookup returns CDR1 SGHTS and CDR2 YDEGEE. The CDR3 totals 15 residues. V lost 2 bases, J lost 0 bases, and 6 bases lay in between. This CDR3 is CASSLGSSGANVLTF. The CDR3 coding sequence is TGTGCCAGCAGCTTAGGAAGCTCTGGGGCCAACGTCCTGACTTTC.

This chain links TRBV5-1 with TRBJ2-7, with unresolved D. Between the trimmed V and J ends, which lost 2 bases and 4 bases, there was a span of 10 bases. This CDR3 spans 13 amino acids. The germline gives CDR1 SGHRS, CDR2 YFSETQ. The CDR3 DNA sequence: TGCGCCAGCAGCTTCTCGCGGCCGTACGAGCAGTACTTC. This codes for CASSFSRPYEQYF.

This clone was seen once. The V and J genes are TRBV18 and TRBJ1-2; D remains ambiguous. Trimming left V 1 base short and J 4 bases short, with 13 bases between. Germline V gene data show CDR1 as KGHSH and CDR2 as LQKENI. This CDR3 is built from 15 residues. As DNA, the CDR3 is TGTGCCAGCTCACCACTTGACTTAACTGGCTATGGCTACACCTTC. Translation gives CASSPLDLTGYGYTF.

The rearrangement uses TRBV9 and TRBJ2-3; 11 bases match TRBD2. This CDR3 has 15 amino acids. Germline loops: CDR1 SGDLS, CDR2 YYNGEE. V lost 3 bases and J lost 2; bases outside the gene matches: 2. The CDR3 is CASSATSGVTDTQYF. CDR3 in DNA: TGTGCCAGCAGCGCGACTAGCGGGGTCACAGATACGCAGTATTTT.

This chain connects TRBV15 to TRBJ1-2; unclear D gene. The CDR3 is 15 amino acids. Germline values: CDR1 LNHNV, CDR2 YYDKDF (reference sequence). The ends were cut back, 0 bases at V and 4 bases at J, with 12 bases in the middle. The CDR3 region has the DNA TGTGCCACCAGCAGAGAAGGAAGCGGTGCCTATGGCTACACCTTC. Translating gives CATSREGSGAYGYTF. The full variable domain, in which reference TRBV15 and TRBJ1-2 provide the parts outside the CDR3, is DAMVIQNPRYQVTQFGKPVTLSCSQTLNHNVMYWYQQKSSQAPKLLFHYYDKDFNNEADTPDNFQSRRPNTSFCFLDIRSPGLGDTAMYLCATSREGSGAYGYTFGSGTRLTVV.

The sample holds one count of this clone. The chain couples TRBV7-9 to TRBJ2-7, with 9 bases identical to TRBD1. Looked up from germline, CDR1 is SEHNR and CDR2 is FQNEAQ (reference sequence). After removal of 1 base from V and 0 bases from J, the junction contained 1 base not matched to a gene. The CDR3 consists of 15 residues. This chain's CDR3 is CASSLVQGASYEQYF. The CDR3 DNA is TGTGCCAGCAGCTTAGTACAGGGGGCCTCCTACGAGCAGTACTTC.

CDR3 DNA sequence: TGTGCCAGCAGGATAGGCGCGGACACAGATACGCAGTATTTT. Translating gives CASRIGADTDTQYF. The chain links TRBV27 to TRBJ2-3; no clear D. This CDR3 has 14 residues. Germline V gene data show CDR1 as MNHEY and CDR2 as SMNVEV (reference sequence). Trimming removed 6 bases at V and 2 bases at J, with 12 bases between.

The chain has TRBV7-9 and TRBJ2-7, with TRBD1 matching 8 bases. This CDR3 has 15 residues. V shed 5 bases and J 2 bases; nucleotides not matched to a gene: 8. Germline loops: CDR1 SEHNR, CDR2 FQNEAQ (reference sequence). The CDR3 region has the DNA TGTGCCAGCAGCCCCAAGGACAGGGTGGCCTACGAGCAGTACTTC. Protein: CASSPKDRVAYEQYF.

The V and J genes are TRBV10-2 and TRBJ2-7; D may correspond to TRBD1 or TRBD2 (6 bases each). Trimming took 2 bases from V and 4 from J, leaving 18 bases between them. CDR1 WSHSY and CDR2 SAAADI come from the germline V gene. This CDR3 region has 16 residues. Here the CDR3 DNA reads TGCGCCAGCAGTGAGATTTCGGGGGCAGGGCTTTACGAGCAGTACTTC. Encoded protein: CASSEISGAGLYEQYF.

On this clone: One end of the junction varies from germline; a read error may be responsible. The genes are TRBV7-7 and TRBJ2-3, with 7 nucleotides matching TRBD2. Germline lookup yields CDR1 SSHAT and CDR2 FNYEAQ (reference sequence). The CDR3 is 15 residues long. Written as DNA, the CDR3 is TGTGCTAGCAGCTTAGACGCGGGAGATACAGATACGCAGTATTTT. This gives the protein CASSLDAGDTDTQYF.

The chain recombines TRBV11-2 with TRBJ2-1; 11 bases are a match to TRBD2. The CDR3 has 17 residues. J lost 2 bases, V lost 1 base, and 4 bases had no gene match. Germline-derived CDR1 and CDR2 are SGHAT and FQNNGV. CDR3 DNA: TGTGCCAGCAGCTTAGGGCTAGCGGGAGGTGCCTACAATGAGCAGTTCTTC. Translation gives CASSLGLAGGAYNEQFF. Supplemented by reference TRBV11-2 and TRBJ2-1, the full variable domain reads EAGVAQSPRYKIIEKRQSVAFWCNPISGHATLYWYQQILGQGPKLLIQFQNNGVVDDSQLPKDRFSAERLKGVDSTLKIQPAKLEDSAVYLCASSLGLAGGAYNEQFFGPGTRLTVL.

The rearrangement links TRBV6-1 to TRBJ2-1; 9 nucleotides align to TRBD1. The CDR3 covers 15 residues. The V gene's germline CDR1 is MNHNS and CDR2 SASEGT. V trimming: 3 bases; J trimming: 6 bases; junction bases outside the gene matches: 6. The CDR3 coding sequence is TGTGCCAGCAGTGAGGGACAGGGCCGTCGCAATGAGCAGTTCTTC. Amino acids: CASSEGQGRRNEQFF.

The CDR3 DNA reads TGTGCCAGCAGCGTAGTAGCAGGGGGCGAATCACCCCTCCACTTT. Protein product: CASSVVAGGESPLHF. The chain employs TRBV9 and TRBJ1-6, with 8 bases aligning to TRBD1. In germline, CDR1 is SGDLS, CDR2 YYNGEE. The length of the CDR3 is 15 residues. Trimming took 0 bases from V and 10 from J; bases not matched to a gene: 6.

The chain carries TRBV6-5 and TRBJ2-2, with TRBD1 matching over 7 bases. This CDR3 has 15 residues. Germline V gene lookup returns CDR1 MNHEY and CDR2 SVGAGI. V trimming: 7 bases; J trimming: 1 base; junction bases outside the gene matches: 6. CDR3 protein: CASTQGDRNTGELFF. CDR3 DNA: TGTGCCAGCACCCAAGGGGACAGGAACACCGGGGAGCTGTTTTTT.

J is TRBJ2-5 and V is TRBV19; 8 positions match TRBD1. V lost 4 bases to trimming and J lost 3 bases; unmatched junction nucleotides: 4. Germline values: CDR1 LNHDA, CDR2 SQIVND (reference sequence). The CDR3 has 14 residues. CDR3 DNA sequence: TGTGCCAGTAGTACGGGACAGGCCGAAGAGACCCAGTACTTC. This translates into CASSTGQAEETQYF.

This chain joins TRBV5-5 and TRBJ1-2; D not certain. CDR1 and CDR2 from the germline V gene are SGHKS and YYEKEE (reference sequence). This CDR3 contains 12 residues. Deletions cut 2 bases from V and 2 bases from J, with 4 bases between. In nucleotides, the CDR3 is TGTGCCAGCAGCTTAGAAAACTATGGCTACACCTTC. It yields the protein CASSLENYGYTF.

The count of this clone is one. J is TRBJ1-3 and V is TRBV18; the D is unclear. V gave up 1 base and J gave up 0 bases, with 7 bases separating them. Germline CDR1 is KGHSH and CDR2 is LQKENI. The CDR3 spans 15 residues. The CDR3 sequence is CASSPRADSGNTIYF. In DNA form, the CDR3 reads TGTGCCAGCTCACCACGCGCGGACTCTGGAAACACCATATATTTT. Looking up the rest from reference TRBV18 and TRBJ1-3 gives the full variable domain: NAGVMQNPRHLVRRRGQEARLRCSPMKGHSHVYWYRQLPEEGLKFMVYLQKENIIDESGMPKERFSAEFPKEGPSILRIQQVVRGDSAAYFCASSPRADSGNTIYFGEGSWLTVV.

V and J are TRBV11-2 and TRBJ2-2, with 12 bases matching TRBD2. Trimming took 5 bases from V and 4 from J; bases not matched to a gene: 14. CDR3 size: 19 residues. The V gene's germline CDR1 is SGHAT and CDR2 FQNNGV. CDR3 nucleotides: TGTGCCAGCAGCATTCGATGGGGACTAGCGGGTTCCTCCACCGGGGAGCTGTTTTTT. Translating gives CASSIRWGLAGSSTGELFF.

CDR3 residues: CASSSTSQAFF. The CDR3 DNA sequence: TGTGCCAGCAGCTCAACCTCGCAAGCTTTCTTT. The chain joins TRBV7-8 to TRBJ1-1; D ambiguous. Per the germline V gene, CDR1 is SGHVS and CDR2 is FQNEAQ. V was pared by 4 bases and J by 9 bases, with 9 bases between. The CDR3 spans 11 residues.

In nucleotides, the CDR3 is TGTGCCAGCAGCCCCACCCACAGGGGGGGAGATACGCAGTATTTT. This sequence encodes CASSPTHRGGDTQYF. The rearrangement uses TRBV11-3 and TRBJ2-3; D perhaps matches TRBD1 (8 bases). V was shortened by 5 bases and J by 5 bases, with 17 bases between the two germline ends. The CDR3 spans 15 residues. CDR1 and CDR2 (germline): SGHNT, YENEEA.